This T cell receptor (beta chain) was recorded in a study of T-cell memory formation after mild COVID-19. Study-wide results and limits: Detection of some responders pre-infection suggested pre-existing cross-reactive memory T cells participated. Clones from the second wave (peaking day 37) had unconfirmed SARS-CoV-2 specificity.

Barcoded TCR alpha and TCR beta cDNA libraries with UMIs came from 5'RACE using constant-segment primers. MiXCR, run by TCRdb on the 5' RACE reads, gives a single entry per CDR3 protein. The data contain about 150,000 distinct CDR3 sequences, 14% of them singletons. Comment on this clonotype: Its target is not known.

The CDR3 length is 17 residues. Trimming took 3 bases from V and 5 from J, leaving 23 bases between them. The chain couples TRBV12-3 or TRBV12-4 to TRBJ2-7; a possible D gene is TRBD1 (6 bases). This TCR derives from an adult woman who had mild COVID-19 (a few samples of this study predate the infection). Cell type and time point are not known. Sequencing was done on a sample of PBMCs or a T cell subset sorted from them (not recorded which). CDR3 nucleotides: TGTGCCAGCAGTTTCAGCCCCTACAGGGCCCAAGGACACGAGCAGTACTTC. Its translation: CASSFSPYRAQGHEQYF.